The following is a T cell receptor (beta chain) sequence with its context. The data derive from a study of blood T cell repertoires in COVID-19. This CDR3 is built from 14 residues. The germline gives CDR1 SGHRS, CDR2 YFSETQ. V lost 4 bases to trimming and J lost 5 bases, with 10 bases between them. Only in-frame clones appear in the TCRdb table, and some are missing; sequencing was by immunoSEQ multiplex PCR. The table has 350,000 to 450,000 clones, over 75% seen once; the top ten hold approximately 1.8%. Sequencing was carried out using PBMCs or T cells enriched from blood (not recorded which). This TCR was recovered from a man aged 40-49 years in a cohort exposed to, infected with or recovered from COVID-19 (not recorded which). The gene calls are TRBV5-1 and TRBJ1-6; the D gene is possibly TRBD1 (6 bases). The CDR3 reads CASSTGTNNSPLHF. For the CDR3, the DNA is TGCGCCAGCAGCACCGGGACAAATAATTCACCCCTCCACTTT.